Listed below are T cell receptor beta chains from one sample, sequenced in a study of beta chain features in type 1 diabetes. Only in-frame clones appear in the TCRdb table, and some are missing; sequencing was by immunoSEQ multiplex PCR. The sample has some 110,000 clones; around 17% are singletons. The sequencing input was central memory CD4+ T cells from blood. These receptors were obtained from a man aged 25-40 years with type 1 diabetes. The CDR3 runs from the conserved cysteine through the conserved F or W. The D gene is left open where the match is weak.

>TRBV29-1|TRBD1
CSVAKGAGETQYF
>TRBV14|.
CASSQSLNTEAFF
>TRBV7-2|TRBD1
CASSFQGTGVYEQYF
>TRBV6-5|.
CASSFDRNYEQYF
>TRBV9|TRBD2
CASSLDLADNEQFF
>TRBV19|TRBD1
CASSRDRADGYTF
>TRBV5-1|TRBD1
CATNTGDSYEQYF
>TRBV5-1|.
CASSLVPGAQETQYF
>TRBV9|.
CASSVVPQETQYF
>TRBV27|TRBD1
CASSLSGQGAYEQYF
>TRBV2|.
CASTKTGLHATSTDTQYF
>TRBV29-1|.
CSVRGYDEQYF
>TRBV7-3|.
CASSPVGGNSYEQYF
>TRBV7-6|.
CASSLDAMGGYEQYF
>TRBV29-1|TRBD1
CSVDGTGYGYTF
>TRBV5-4|.
CASSLESSPYGYTF
>TRBV7-2|.
CASSSQTGISYEQYF
>TRBV5-6|TRBD1
CASSLDRFTEAFF
>TRBV2|.
CASTGTAVRPQHF
>TRBV18|.
CASSRDRDNNQPQHF
>TRBV7-9|TRBD2
CASSFSGVADTQYF
>TRBV5-8|.
CASSIIGSYNEQFF
>TRBV7-9|.
CASSFDLNTGELFF
>TRBV2|.
CASSERGNEQFF
>TRBV4-3|.
CASSQDWSSGDVEQFF
>TRBV15|.
CATSRDKVGTEAFF
>TRBV6-5|TRBD1
CASMQGASGANVLTF
>TRBV30|.
CAWQREYGYTF
>TRBV5-4|.
CASSQEAAANYGYTF
>TRBV19|.
CASSGAYSNQPQHF
>TRBV7-8|.
CASSFGGDGNQPQHF
>TRBV11-2|.
CASSSNREYNEQFF
>TRBV7-9|.
CASSFGLGDTQYF
>TRBV7-2|.
CASSLLRQNYGYTF
>TRBV6-1|.
CASSKLAGENSPLHF
>TRBV28|.
CASTNPGAAGVQFF
>TRBV7-2|.
CASSFAGSTGELFF
>TRBV30|.
CAWTPQISSPLHF
>TRBV30|.
CAWRRNTIYF
>TRBV7-2|.
CASSLDNRVGSYNEQFF
>TRBV14|.
CASSQAVRQFF
>TRBV5-1|.
CASSNPTDSNTEAFF
>TRBV9|.
CASSVGDSLNYGYTF
>TRBV7-9|.
CASSLGWGTDTQYF
>TRBV6-5|.
CASKAETVYNSPLHF
>TRBV2|.
CATSADGFSNQPQHF
>TRBV28|.
CASTLGGQGGTYEQYF
>TRBV7-2|.
CASSFTGSARVRGYGYTF
>TRBV27|.
CATGGRAGTGATAQYF
>TRBV14|.
CASSLSTGIGDTDTQYF
>TRBV19|.
CASKEDYNSPLHF
>TRBV9|.
CASSVWTSGYGYTF
>TRBV30|.
CAWSVRRAPNYGYTF
>TRBV6-5|.
CATAQGSGSQPQHF
>TRBV5-1|TRBD1
CASSRGTGGDEQYF
>TRBV4-2|.
CASSQDGGRFNNYGYTF
>TRBV28|.
CASTSGIQLYGYTF
>TRBV4-2|.
CASSQDTRPSGTQYF
>TRBV19|TRBD1
CASSYQGVLIF